This is a list of T cell receptor beta chains from one sample in a study of CD8+CD57+ T cells in acquired aplastic anemia. TCRdb reprocessed the reads with MiXCR, giving one entry per CDR3 protein. This table holds more than 150,000 distinct CDR3 sequences, 48% found once. Specimen: sorted CD4+, CD8+, or CD8+CD57+ T cells (not recorded which) from PBMCs. These TCRs come from a human donor with aplastic anemia. Both conserved end residues are part of each CDR3. Each record gives: V gene, D gene, CDR3 length, J gene, clone size, CDR3 DNA, CDR3 protein. D genes are given only for firm matches. The size entry is marked missing in some rows and otherwise reads once, few, many or a size class.

>TRBV24-1|-|11|TRBJ2-1|-
TGTGCCACCAGTCAGTACAATGAGCAGTTCTTC
CATSQYNEQFF
>TRBV7-9|TRBD1|13|TRBJ2-7|-
TGTGCCAGCAGCGGGACAGGACGATACGAGCAGTACTTC
CASSGTGRYEQYF
>TRBV18|-|15|TRBJ1-1|once
TGTGCCAGCTCACCAATAAGGGCATCGGAGACTGAAGCTTTCTTT
CASSPIRASETEAFF
>TRBV20-1|TRBD2|14|TRBJ2-3|-
TGCAGTGCACCACTAGCGGGGGCGAAGGATACGCAGTATTTT
CSAPLAGAKDTQYF
>TRBV19|TRBD2|11|TRBJ2-3|many
TGTGCCAGTAGTCCTAGCGGGCCTCAGTATTTT
CASSPSGPQYF
>TRBV9|-|15|TRBJ1-1|many
TGTGCCAGCAGCGTAGCCCCCACGATGAACACTGAAGCTTTCTTT
CASSVAPTMNTEAFF
>TRBV7-7|TRBD2|16|TRBJ2-1|-
TGTGCCAGCAGCTTAGCTGAGTGGGGGGGACCCAATGAGCAGTTCTTC
CASSLAEWGGPNEQFF
>TRBV5-5|-|16|TRBJ2-2|-
TGTGCCAGCACCCTAGGGGACGGAGCGAACACCGGGGAGCTGTTTTTT
CASTLGDGANTGELFF
>TRBV5-4|-|16|TRBJ1-1|-
TGTGCCAGCAGCGGCCCCAGGACCGGCGCAAGGACTGAAGCTTTCTTT
CASSGPRTGARTEAFF
>TRBV7-3|TRBD2|13|TRBJ2-7|-
TGTGCCAGCAGCCCTCGGACTAGCGCCGAGCAGTACTTC
CASSPRTSAEQYF